This TCR beta chain was observed in a study of shared clonotypes between healthy human individuals. General observations from the study: Naive subsets, compared against memory subsets, generally had larger estimated richness values.

CD8 cells classed as naive were CD45RO-negative and positively selected for CCR7, excluding terminally differentiated effector memory CD45RA+ cells. The germline V gene encodes CDR1 MGHRA and CDR2 YSYEKL. This CDR3 spans 13 amino acids. The V gene lost 4 bases and the J gene lost 1 base, with 6 bases spanning the gap. On this clone itself: Its target is unknown.

A 200 ng quantity of DNA, 25,000 to 35,000 T cell genomes, went into the sorted-subset replicate PCRs. This table comes from immunoSEQ multiplex PCR, and its TCRdb copy is limited to in-frame clones, with some not included. Of around 580,000 clones listed, 95% to 98% are singletons. The V gene is TRBV4-1, the J gene TRBJ2-3; D remains unclear. The sequence derives from a man aged 30 to 39 in good health. Input material: naive CD8+ T cells sorted from blood. DNA of the CDR3: TGCGCCAGCAGCCCGAGGCGCACAGATACGCAGTATTTT. This codes for CASSPRRTDTQYF.